This TCR beta chain was identified during a study of blood T cell repertoires in COVID-19. Overall study: Sample material is recorded as cDNA or gDNA derived from T cells, B-cell-depleted T cells, or PBMCs.

In the authors' methods: Estimation of nucleated cell counts was performed using reference gene primer amplification. Using immunoSEQ multiplex PCR, the repertoire was profiled, and TCRdb retains in-frame clones only, with some absent. The V and J calls and clone size come from that table; D and trimming were worked out from the DNA. Among over 200,000 clones, approximately 91% were seen once, and the ten largest hold 2.5% to 3%. Germline V gene sequence: CDR1 LGHDT, CDR2 YNNKEL (reference sequence). This CDR3 has 13 amino acids. The V gene lost 5 bases and the J gene lost 1 base, with 9 bases spanning the gap.

V usage is TRBV3-1 (or the pseudogene TRBV3-2) and J usage is TRBJ2-7; D gene unclear. The sequence came from a woman aged 55 to 70 with acute or convalescent COVID-19. The sequencing sample was made of peripheral blood. The CDR3 nucleotides are TGTGCCAGCAGCTCCCTTTTATCCTACGAGCAGTACTTC. Its translation: CASSSLLSYEQYF.